This record looks at one TCR beta chain sequence and its context. Its antigen is unknown. Assay: immunoSEQ multiplex PCR; the TCRdb copy retains only in-frame clones and omits some. The table has 950,000 to 1,100,000 clones, around 78% seen once. These data originate in a study of shared clonotypes between healthy human individuals. Study-level results: Investigators collected only blood, and repertoires in tissues likely differ. Clonotypes that were shared across a handful of donors made up roughly 5% of naive CD4 clonotypes. It was the non-shared clonotypes that had lower generation probabilities than clonotypes shared by all four donors.

The CDR3 length is 16 residues. Germline CDR1 MNHNS, CDR2 SASEGT. Trimming removed 2 bases from V and 8 bases from J, with 18 bases in between. CD4+ cells underwent separation, giving CD45RA+ naive and CD45RA-negative memory subsets. This chain uses TRBV6-1 with TRBJ1-4; no reliable D call. This TCR came from a man younger than 35 in good health. Some clones in this sample may be carry-over from other donors' samples. The sequenced material came from memory CD4+ T cells from PBMCs. The sample's subset: CD45RA-negative fraction. In nucleotides, the CDR3 is TGTGCCAGCAGTGAACCCCGGGAAGCGGGTCGGGAAAAACTGTTTTTT. Amino acids: CASSEPREAGREKLFF.